This TCR beta chain derives from a study of T cell responses to AZD1222 COVID-19 vaccine (dated by TCRdb to the early 2020s). Concerning the study at large: AZD1222 recipients given second doses at about 4 weeks or at about 12 weeks were pooled, since spike-specific TCR depth and breadth were not found to differ between the two schedules. A total of 233 trial participants underwent TCR sequencing, of whom 200 to 220 had received two doses of AZD1222 and around 25 had received two doses of the MenACWY control vaccine. Trial participants were enrolled into age subgroups of 18-55, 56-69 and 70-plus years, which contained about 150, 28 and 57 TCR-sequenced participants, respectively.

The research as a whole found: Spike-specific TCR breadth and depth rose significantly after two AZD1222 doses compared with day 0 and with MenACWY recipients. In the small 56-69-year group, the increase in depth fell short of significance, most likely because of low power. Because no samples from the day 14 peak response were available, repertoires could be characterized only after the peak T cell response. Participants were mostly white British, with more females than males. The authors suggested clonal diversity may have been underestimated. Reportedly, almost half of the unique spike-specific TCRs recognized epitopes lying outside the regions that are mutated in the B.1.351 and B.1.1.7 variants. The whole spike protein was spanned by vaccine-associated CD4 TCRs, and dominant responses were seen in regions 160-218 and 743-854. Only five to seven AZD1222 recipients were SARS-CoV-2 seropositive at baseline, limiting conclusions about previously exposed vaccinees.

Points on this clone: Its cognate antigen has yet to be identified. Base qualities are not at hand, and no much larger clone is one base apart.

From V the trimming removes 6 bases and from J it removes 2 bases, while the gene matches leave 4 bases of the junction unaccounted for. CDR1 SGHRS and CDR2 YFSETQ are derived from the germline V gene. Reading from cysteine to phenylalanine, the CDR3 counts 13 amino acids. This entry keeps only the CDR3 DNA: 39 bases, framed from base 1. The sample's time point label, decoded: baseline before first vaccination. Vaccinee samples came from UK trials COV001 and COV002, including a single-blind randomized controlled phase 2/3 trial of AZD1222 (ChAdOx1 nCoV-19) in healthy adults. For TCRbeta chain sequencing, PBMC samples were collected from trial participants at day 0 and at day 28 after the second dose. The CDR3 regions of human TCRbeta chains were analyzed by immunosequencing. The paper's processing steps were these. Repertoire TCRs were matched against a reference library of SARS-CoV-2-specific TCRs generated with the MIRA antigen-specificity platform. Breadth was defined as the fraction of unique TCRs that were SARS-CoV-2-associated. Depth was defined as the fraction of total T cells that were SARS-CoV-2-associated. Using the MIRA data, each spike-specific TCR was mapped to the spike region that the TCR reacts to and placed in a CD4 or CD8 class. Log10-transformed breadth and depth values were compared by one-way ANOVA with Sidak's multiple comparisons tests. Here the immuneACCESS table is served through TCRdb, limited to in-frame sequences with V and J called. Missing clones are a known gap in these copies; in checked studies unresolved V genes cover under half, and the rest lacks a known reason. The V and J calls and clone size come from that table; D and trimming were worked out from the DNA. Counted in this sample were 60,000 to 85,000 clones; 85% of them appeared once. Roughly 20% of the sample is held by the ten biggest clonotypes.

The source material was peripheral blood, sampled on day 0 of AZD1222 vaccination. The chain links TRBV5-1 with TRBJ1-2, with 7 junctional bases fitting TRBD1. The TCR sequence derives from an adult in good health. Here the CDR3 is given as CASTGTANYGYTF. The DNA sequence reads TGCGCCAGCACCGGGACAGCCAACTATGGCTACACCTTC.